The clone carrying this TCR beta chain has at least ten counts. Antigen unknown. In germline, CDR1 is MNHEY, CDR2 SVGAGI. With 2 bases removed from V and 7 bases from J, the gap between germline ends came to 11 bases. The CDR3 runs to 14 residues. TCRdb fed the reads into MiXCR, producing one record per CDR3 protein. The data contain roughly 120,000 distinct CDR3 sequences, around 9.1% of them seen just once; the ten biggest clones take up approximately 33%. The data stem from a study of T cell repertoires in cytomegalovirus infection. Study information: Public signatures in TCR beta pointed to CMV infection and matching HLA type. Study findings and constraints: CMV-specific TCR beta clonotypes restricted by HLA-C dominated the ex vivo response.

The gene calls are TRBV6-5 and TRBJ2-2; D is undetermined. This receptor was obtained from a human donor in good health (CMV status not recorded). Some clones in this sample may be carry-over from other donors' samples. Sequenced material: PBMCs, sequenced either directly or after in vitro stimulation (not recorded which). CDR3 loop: CASSYTIAIGELFF. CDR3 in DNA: TGTGCCAGCAGTTACACGATAGCTATCGGGGAGCTGTTTTTT.